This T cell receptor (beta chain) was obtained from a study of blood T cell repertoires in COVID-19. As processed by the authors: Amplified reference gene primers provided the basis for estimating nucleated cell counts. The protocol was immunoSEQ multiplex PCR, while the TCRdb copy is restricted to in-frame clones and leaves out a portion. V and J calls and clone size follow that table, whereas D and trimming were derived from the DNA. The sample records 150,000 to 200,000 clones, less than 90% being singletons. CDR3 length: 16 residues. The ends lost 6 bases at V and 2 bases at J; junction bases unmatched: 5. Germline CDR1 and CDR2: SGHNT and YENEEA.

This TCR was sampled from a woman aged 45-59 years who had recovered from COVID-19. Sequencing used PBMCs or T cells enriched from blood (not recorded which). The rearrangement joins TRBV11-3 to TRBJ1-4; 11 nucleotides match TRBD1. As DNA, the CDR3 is TGTGCCAGCAGAGGACAGGGGGCAGGGACTAATGAAAAACTGTTTTTT. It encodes CASRGQGAGTNEKLFF.